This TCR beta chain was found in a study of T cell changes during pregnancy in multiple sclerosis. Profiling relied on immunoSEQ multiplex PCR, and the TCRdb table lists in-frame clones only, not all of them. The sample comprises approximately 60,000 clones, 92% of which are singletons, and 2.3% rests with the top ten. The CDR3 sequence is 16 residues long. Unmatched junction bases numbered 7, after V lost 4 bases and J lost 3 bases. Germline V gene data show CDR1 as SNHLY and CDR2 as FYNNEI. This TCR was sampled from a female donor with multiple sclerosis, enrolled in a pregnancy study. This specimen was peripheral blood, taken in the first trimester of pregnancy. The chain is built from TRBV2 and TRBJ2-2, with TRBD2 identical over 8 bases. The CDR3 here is CASSVIGTSYTGELFF. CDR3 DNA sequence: TGTGCCAGCAGTGTGATCGGGACTAGTTACACCGGGGAGCTGTTTTTT.